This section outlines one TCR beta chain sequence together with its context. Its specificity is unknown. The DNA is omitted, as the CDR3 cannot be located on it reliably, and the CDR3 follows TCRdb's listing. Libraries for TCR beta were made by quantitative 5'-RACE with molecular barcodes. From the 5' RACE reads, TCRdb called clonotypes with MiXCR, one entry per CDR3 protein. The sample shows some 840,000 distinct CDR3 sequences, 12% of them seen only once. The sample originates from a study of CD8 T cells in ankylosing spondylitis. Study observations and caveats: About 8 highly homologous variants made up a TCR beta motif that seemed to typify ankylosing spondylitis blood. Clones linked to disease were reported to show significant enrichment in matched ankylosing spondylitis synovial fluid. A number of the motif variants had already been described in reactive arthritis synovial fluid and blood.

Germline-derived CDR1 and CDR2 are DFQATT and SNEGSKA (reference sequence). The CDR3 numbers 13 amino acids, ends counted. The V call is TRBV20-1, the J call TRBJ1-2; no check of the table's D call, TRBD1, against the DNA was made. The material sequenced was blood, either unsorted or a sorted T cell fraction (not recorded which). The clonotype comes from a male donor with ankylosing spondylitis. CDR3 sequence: CSASFGTGARHPF.